A single T cell receptor (beta chain) is shown here with its context. The Seattle site enrolled patients during active infection and followed them longitudinally. The data stem from a study of blood T cell repertoires in COVID-19. In the original analysis: Estimates of nucleated cell counts were drawn from the amplification of reference gene primers. Clones were read by immunoSEQ multiplex PCR, and TCRdb kept only the in-frame ones, dropping some. V and J calls and clone size are given by that table; D and trimming were obtained from the DNA. Here the sample spans some 45,000 clones, over 85% being singletons. After removal of 0 bases from V and 6 bases from J, the junction contained 4 bases not matched to a gene. Germline V gives CDR1 SGDLS, CDR2 YYNGEE. The CDR3 sequence is 15 residues long.

Sequenced sample: peripheral blood. The sequence came from a man aged 60 to 69 with COVID-19, enrolled during active disease. The V gene is TRBV9, the J gene TRBJ2-2, with TRBD2 matching over 8 bases. The CDR3 nucleotides read TGTGCCAGCAGCGTAGCGGGGGGGGTATCCGGGGAGCTGTTTTTT. Protein: CASSVAGGVSGELFF.